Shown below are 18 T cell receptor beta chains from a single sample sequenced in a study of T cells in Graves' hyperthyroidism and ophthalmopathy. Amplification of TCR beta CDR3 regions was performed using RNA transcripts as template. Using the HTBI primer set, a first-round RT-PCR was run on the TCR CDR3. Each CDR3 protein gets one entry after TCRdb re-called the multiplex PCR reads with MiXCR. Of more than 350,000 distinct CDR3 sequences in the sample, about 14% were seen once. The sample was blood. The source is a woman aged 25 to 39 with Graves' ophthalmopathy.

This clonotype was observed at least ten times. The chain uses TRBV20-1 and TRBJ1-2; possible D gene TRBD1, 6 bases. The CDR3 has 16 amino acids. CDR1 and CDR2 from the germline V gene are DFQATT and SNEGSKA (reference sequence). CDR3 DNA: TGCAGCCCGGGGGGGGCAGGGAGATCTAGCTCCTATGGCTACACCTTC. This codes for CSPGGAGRSSSYGYTF.

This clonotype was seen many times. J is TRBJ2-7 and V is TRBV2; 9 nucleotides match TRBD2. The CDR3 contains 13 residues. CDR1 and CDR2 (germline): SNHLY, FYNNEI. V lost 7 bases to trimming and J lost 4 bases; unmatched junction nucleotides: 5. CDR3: CASTAGGAYEQYF. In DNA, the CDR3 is TGTGCCAGCACAGCGGGGGGTGCTTACGAGCAGTACTTC.

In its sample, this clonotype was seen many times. The CDR3 region has the DNA TGTGCCACCAGGACCACCAGAGATAGCAATCAGCCCCAGCATTTT. Translation: CATRTTRDSNQPQHF. This chain links TRBV24-1 with TRBJ1-5; D not certain. CDR1 KGHDR and CDR2 SFDVKD come from the germline V gene. V lost 7 bases to trimming and J lost 0 bases, with 12 bases between them. This CDR3 has 15 amino acids.

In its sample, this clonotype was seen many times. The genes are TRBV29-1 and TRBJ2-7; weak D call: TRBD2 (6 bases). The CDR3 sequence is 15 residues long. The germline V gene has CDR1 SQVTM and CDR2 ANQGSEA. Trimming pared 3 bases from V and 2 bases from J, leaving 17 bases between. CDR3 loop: CSVDTRGGSPYEQYF. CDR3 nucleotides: TGCAGCGTTGACACGCGGGGCGGCAGTCCCTACGAGCAGTACTTC.

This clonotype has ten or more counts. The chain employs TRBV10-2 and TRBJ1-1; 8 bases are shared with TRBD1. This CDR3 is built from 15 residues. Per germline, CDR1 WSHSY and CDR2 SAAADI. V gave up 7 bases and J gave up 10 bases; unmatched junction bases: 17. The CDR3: CASIPSRDRHGGAFF. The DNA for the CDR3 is TGCGCCAGCATTCCCTCGCGGGACAGGCACGGAGGAGCTTTCTTT.

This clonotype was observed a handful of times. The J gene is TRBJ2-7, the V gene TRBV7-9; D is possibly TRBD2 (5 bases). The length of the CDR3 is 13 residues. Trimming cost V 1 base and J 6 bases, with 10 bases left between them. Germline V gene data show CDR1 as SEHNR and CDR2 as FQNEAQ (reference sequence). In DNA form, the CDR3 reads TGTGCCAGCAGCTTAGTTAGCCGGGGCGAGCAGTACTTC. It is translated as CASSLVSRGEQYF. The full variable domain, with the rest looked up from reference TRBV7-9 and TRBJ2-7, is DTGVSQNPRHKITKRGQNVTFRCDPISEHNRLYWYRQTLGQGPEFLTYFQNEAQLEKSRLLSDRFSAERPKGSFSTLEIQRTEQGDSAMYLCASSLVSRGEQYFGPGTRLTVT.

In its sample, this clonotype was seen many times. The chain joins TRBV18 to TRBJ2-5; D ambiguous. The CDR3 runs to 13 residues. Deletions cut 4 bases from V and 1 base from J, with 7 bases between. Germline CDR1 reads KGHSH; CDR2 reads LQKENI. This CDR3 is CASSLYPQETQYF. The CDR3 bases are TGTGCCAGCTCACTTTACCCCCAAGAGACCCAGTACTTC.

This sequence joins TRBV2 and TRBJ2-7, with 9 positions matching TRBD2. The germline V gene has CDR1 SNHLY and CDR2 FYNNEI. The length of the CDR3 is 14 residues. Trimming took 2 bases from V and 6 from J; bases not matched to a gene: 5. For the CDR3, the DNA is TGTGCCAGCAGTGAATACGCGGGAGGGGGCGAGCAGTACTTC. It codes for CASSEYAGGGEQYF.

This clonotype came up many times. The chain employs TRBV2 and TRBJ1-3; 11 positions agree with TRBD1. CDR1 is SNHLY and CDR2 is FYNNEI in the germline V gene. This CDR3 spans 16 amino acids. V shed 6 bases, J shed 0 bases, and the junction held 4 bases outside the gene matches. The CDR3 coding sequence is TGTGCCAGCAGCCCCGGGACAGGGGGCTCTGGAAACACCATATATTTT. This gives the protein CASSPGTGGSGNTIYF.

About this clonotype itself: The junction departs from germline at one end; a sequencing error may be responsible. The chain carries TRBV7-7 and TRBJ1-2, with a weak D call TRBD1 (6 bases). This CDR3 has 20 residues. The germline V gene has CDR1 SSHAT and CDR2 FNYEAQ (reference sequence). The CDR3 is CASSLRGLGQGRFWTYGYTF. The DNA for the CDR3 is TGTGCTAGCAGCCTAAGGGGACTGGGGCAGGGGAGGTTCTGGACCTATGGCTACACCTTC.

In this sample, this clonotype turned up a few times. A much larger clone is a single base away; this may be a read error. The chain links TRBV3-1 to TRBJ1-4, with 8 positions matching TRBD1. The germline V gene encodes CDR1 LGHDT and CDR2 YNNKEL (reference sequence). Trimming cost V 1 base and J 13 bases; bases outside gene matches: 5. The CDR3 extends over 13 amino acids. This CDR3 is CASSQGDRGRLFF. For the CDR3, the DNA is TGTGCCAGCAGCCAAGGAGACAGGGGAAGACTGTTTTTT. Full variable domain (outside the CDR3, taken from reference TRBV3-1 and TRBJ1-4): DTAVSQTPKYLVTQMGNDKSIKCEQNLGHDTMYWYKQDSKKFLKIMFSYNNKELIINETVPNRFSPKSPDKAHLNLHINSLELGDSAVYFCASSQGDRGRLFFGSGTQLSVL.

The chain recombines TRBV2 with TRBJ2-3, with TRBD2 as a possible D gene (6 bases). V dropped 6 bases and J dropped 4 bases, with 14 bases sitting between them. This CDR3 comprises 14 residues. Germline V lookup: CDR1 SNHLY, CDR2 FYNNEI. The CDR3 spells CASRTTGAADTQYF. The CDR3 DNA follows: TGTGCCAGCAGGACTACGGGAGCGGCAGATACGCAGTATTTT.

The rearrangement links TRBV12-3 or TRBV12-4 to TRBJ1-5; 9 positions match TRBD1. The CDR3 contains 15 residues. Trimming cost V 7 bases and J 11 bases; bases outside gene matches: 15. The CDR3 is CASTFGETGGWTQHF. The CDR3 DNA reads TGTGCCAGCACCTTCGGAGAAACAGGGGGCTGGACCCAGCATTTT.

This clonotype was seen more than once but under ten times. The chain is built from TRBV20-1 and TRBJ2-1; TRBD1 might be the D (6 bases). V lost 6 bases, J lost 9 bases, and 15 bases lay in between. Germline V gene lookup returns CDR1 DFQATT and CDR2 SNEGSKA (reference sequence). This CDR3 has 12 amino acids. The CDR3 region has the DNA TGCAGTGCGCCAACCACAGGGAGTGAGCAGTTCTTC. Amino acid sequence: CSAPTTGSEQFF.

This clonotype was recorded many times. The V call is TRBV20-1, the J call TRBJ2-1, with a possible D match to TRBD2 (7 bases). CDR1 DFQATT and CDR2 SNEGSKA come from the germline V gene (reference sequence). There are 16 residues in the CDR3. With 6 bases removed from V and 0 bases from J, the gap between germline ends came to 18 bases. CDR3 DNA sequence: TGCAGTGCCCTGGGGGGGGGGGCCTACTCCTACAATGAGCAGTTCTTC. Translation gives CSALGGGAYSYNEQFF.

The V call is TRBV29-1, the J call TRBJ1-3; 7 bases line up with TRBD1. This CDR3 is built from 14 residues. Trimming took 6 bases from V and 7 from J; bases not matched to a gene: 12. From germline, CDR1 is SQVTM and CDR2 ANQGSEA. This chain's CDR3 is CSVSSSTGRNTIYF. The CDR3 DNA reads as TGCAGCGTCAGTTCCTCGACAGGGCGTAACACCATATATTTT.

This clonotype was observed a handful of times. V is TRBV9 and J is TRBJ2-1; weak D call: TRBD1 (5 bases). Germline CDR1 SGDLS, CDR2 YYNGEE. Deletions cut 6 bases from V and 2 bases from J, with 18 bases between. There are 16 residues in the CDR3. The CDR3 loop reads CASTKDPATAYNEQFF. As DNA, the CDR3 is TGTGCCAGCACCAAGGACCCCGCGACAGCCTACAATGAGCAGTTCTTC.

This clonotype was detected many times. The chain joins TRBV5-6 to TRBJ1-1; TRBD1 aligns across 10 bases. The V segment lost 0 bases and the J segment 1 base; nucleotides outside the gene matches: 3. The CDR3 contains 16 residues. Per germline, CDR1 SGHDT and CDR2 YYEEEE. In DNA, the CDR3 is TGTGCCAGCAGCTTGGACGGGACAGGGGCGAACACTGAAGCTTTCTTT. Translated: CASSLDGTGANTEAFF.